This entry lists 20 T cell receptor beta chains sequenced from one sample in a study of T-cell reconstitution after alpha-beta-depleted transplantation in children. Unique molecular identifiers were used to barcode this TCRbeta library. Each CDR3 protein gets one entry after TCRdb re-called the PCR reads with MiXCR. The sample holds 500,000 or so distinct CDR3 sequences, about 31% seen once. The sample consisted of PBMCs from the stem cell graft donor, taken from the stem cell graft. The source is a human donor who donated a stem cell graft to a child with aplastic anemia.

The V and J genes are TRBV12-3 or TRBV12-4 and TRBJ1-1; D not certain. CDR3 length equals 11 residues. Trimming stripped 1 base from V and 10 bases from J, with 7 bases between. CDR3 sequence: CASSLGLGAFF. Here the CDR3 DNA reads TGTGCCAGCAGTTTAGGACTGGGAGCTTTCTTT.

The chain recombines TRBV2 with TRBJ2-7; the D is unclear. V dropped 3 bases and J dropped 3 bases, with 12 bases sitting between them. Germline CDR1 and CDR2: SNHLY and FYNNEI. The CDR3 sequence is 14 residues long. CDR3 coding DNA: TGTGCCAGCAGTGATGGGCTGGGAAACTACGAGCAGTACGTC. Translating gives CASSDGLGNYEQYV.

The chain recombines TRBV7-2 with TRBJ1-1; the D gene is possibly TRBD1 (6 bases). The ends were cut back, 3 bases at V and 4 bases at J, with 9 bases in the middle. The CDR3 covers 13 residues. Per germline, CDR1 SGHTA and CDR2 FQGNSA. The CDR3 sequence is CASSLHRVTEAFF. The CDR3 nucleotides are TGTGCCAGCAGCTTGCACAGGGTCACTGAAGCTTTCTTT.

This sequence joins TRBV5-4 and TRBJ1-1, with 8 bases that match TRBD1. The CDR3 runs to 14 residues. Germline values: CDR1 SGHNT, CDR2 YYREEE (reference sequence). The V gene end was trimmed by 4 bases and the J gene end by 4 bases; junction bases not matched to a gene: 6. This chain's CDR3 is CASSAQGGRTEAFF. The CDR3 DNA is TGTGCCAGCAGCGCACAGGGGGGGCGCACTGAAGCTTTCTTT.

The CDR3 is CASSTGSIGYTF. Here the CDR3 DNA reads TGTGCCAGCAGCACCGGGAGCATTGGCTACACCTTC. V and J are TRBV5-6 and TRBJ1-2; D gene unclear. Per the germline V gene, CDR1 is SGHDT and CDR2 is YYEEEE. The CDR3 is 12 amino acids. V gave up 4 bases and J gave up 7 bases, with 11 bases separating them.

The chain employs TRBV6-2 or TRBV6-3 and TRBJ1-1; D is possibly TRBD1 (5 bases). V was clipped by 6 bases and J by 5 bases, with 16 bases between them. The CDR3 covers 14 residues. CDR1 is MNHEY, CDR2 SVGEGT, per germline. CDR3 coding DNA: TGTGCCAGCAGGTCCGCGGGGGGTGTTACTGAAGCTTTCTTT. Amino acid sequence: CASRSAGGVTEAFF.

CDR3 nucleotide sequence: TGTGCCAGCAGCCGACAGGGAGCCCTAAACACCGGGGAGCTGTTTTTT. This encodes CASSRQGALNTGELFF. The rearrangement uses TRBV7-2 and TRBJ2-2; 7 positions agree with TRBD1. The CDR3 contains 16 residues. Germline-derived CDR1 and CDR2 are SGHTA and FQGNSA. The V and J ends lost 5 bases and 2 bases, in that order; junction bases with no gene match: 8.

This clonotype was seen only a few times. The V call is TRBV6-5, the J call TRBJ2-1; perhaps D is TRBD1 or TRBD2 (5 bases each). Trimming took off 2 bases at V and 9 bases at J, with 11 bases between the two ends. Germline CDR1 reads MNHEY; CDR2 reads SVGAGI. The CDR3 extends over 13 amino acids. The CDR3 loop reads CASSYEGLGEQFF. The CDR3 nucleotides are TGTGCCAGCAGTTACGAGGGGCTGGGTGAGCAGTTCTTC.

This clonotype was counted only a few times. CDR3 bases: TGCGCCAGCAGCGGGGAGAGAGGGGACTTGAGCTCCTACAATGAGCAGTTCTTC. Protein: CASSGERGDLSSYNEQFF. V is TRBV5-1 and J is TRBJ2-1, with D tentatively TRBD2 (6 bases). The germline CDR1 and CDR2 sequences are SGHRS and YFSETQ. The CDR3 has 18 amino acids. V was trimmed by 4 bases and J by 0 bases, leaving 20 bases between them.

V is TRBV19 and J is TRBJ2-2, with D tentatively TRBD1 (6 bases). Germline CDR1 and CDR2: LNHDA and SQIVND (reference sequence). V lost 0 bases and J lost 1, with 15 bases in between. The CDR3 runs to 18 residues. In nucleotides, the CDR3 is TGTGCCAGTAGTATAGATCGGTCGAGGGGGATGAACACCGGGGAGCTGTTTTTT. This codes for CASSIDRSRGMNTGELFF.

The chain links TRBV7-2 to TRBJ2-5; a weak D match, TRBD2 (6 bases). Deletions cut 5 bases from V and 5 bases from J, with 15 bases between. CDR1 is SGHTA and CDR2 is FQGNSA in the germline V gene. This CDR3 is built from 14 residues. CDR3 bases: TGTGCCAGCAGCAGGGGACTGGGGGGTGAGACCCAGTACTTC. This encodes CASSRGLGGETQYF.

The chain links TRBV7-2 to TRBJ1-6; TRBD1 agrees at 7 bases. This CDR3 comprises 15 residues. Germline V gives CDR1 SGHTA, CDR2 FQGNSA. Trimming removed 6 bases from V and 9 bases from J; junction bases left unmatched: 11. Here the CDR3 reads CASRQAGQRSSPLHF. As DNA, the CDR3 is TGTGCCAGCAGGCAAGCGGGACAGAGATCTTCACCCCTCCACTTT.

The chain couples TRBV10-3 to TRBJ1-6; 7 bases agree with TRBD1. V shed 5 bases, J shed 8 bases, and the junction held 3 bases outside the gene matches. Germline V gene sequence: CDR1 ENHRY, CDR2 SYGVKD. This CDR3 is 13 amino acids long. The CDR3 DNA reads TGTGCCATCAGTCGGGACAGCTATTCACCCCTCCACTTT. Amino acid sequence: CAISRDSYSPLHF.

This clonotype was seen only a few times. The gene calls are TRBV6-5 and TRBJ2-1, with TRBD2 as a possible D gene (7 bases). CDR3 length: 17 amino acids. Trimming removed 4 bases from V and 0 bases from J, with 16 bases in between. Germline V gene lookup returns CDR1 MNHEY and CDR2 SVGAGI. Here the CDR3 reads CASSWGASGSSYNEQFF. CDR3 coding DNA: TGTGCCAGCAGTTGGGGGGCTAGCGGAAGCTCCTACAATGAGCAGTTCTTC.

The chain carries TRBV27 and TRBJ2-1, with 11 nucleotides matching TRBD2. CDR1 and CDR2 (germline): MNHEY, SMNVEV (reference sequence). V lost 8 bases, J lost 5 bases, and 5 bases stayed unmatched. This CDR3 region has 14 residues. The CDR3, as DNA: TGTGCCAGCCAGCGACTAGCGGGGAACAATGAGCAGTTCTTC. Its protein product is CASQRLAGNNEQFF.

In the case of this clonotype: The germline gene is not matched at one end of the junction; a read error may be the cause. The genes are TRBV5-6 and TRBJ2-5; D remains ambiguous. The CDR3 totals 12 residues. Per the germline V gene, CDR1 is SGHDT and CDR2 is YYEEEE. The DNA for the CDR3 is TGTGGCAGCAGTCCAGACCGTCAGACCCAGTACTTC. Protein: CGSSPDRQTQYF.

The rearrangement joins TRBV29-1 to TRBJ1-1; perhaps TRBD1 as D (6 bases). The germline gives CDR1 SQVTM, CDR2 ANQGSEA. The V gene lost 4 bases and the J gene lost 0 bases, with 12 bases spanning the gap. This CDR3 spans 14 amino acids. The CDR3 nucleotides read TGCAGCGTTGGGGTACAGGGCATGAACACTGAAGCTTTCTTT. This codes for CSVGVQGMNTEAFF.

The chain uses TRBV5-1 and TRBJ2-1, with 9 bases matching TRBD2. This CDR3 comprises 15 residues. Germline V gene data show CDR1 as SGHRS and CDR2 as YFSETQ. Unmatched junction bases numbered 7, after V lost 0 bases and J lost 9 bases. The CDR3 is CASSLDSGSLGEQFF. As DNA, the CDR3 is TGCGCCAGCAGCTTGGATAGCGGGAGTTTGGGTGAGCAGTTCTTC.

This clonotype was counted a few times. The rearrangement uses TRBV7-8 and TRBJ2-7; the D gene is possibly TRBD2 (6 bases). CDR3 length: 14 residues. Trimming removed 4 bases from V and 2 bases from J, with 12 bases in between. Germline CDR1 is SGHVS and CDR2 is FQNEAQ. Here the CDR3 DNA reads TGTGCCAGCAGCTGGGGGGTTGTTACCTACGAGCAGTACTTC. The encoded protein is CASSWGVVTYEQYF. Full variable domain (missing parts from reference TRBV7-8 and TRBJ2-7): GAGVSQSPRYKVAKRGQDVALRCDPISGHVSLFWYQQALGQGPEFLTYFQNEAQLDKSGLPSDRFFAERPEGSVSTLKIQRTQQEDSAVYLCASSWGVVTYEQYFGPGTRLTVT.

The chain couples TRBV12-3 or TRBV12-4 to TRBJ2-7; D is uncertain. V was pared by 1 base and J by 4 bases, with 8 bases between. The CDR3 covers 13 residues. CDR3 residues: CASSLVSRYEQYF. The CDR3 nucleotides read TGTGCCAGCAGTTTAGTTTCCAGATACGAGCAGTACTTC.